The 25 T cell receptor beta chains below were found in one sample sequenced in a study of blood T cell repertoires in COVID-19 (dated by TCRdb to 2020 to 2021). The library was obtained by the immunoSEQ multiplex PCR assay. TCRdb stores this immuneACCESS table with in-frame sequences only. Part of the clones is absent; in the studies checked, under half of the shortfall reflects unresolved V genes, and no reason is known for the rest. Here the sample has 40,000 to 45,000 clones; 86% occur a single time. The ten largest clonotypes hold around 8.3% of the sample. Specimen: peripheral blood. The receptor source for this set is a man between 60 and 75 years old with active COVID-19.

The rearrangement links TRBV12-3 or TRBV12-4 to TRBJ2-3, with 7 positions matching TRBD2. This CDR3 contains 13 residues. J was trimmed by 12 bases and V by 6 bases; bases with no gene match: 12. The CDR3 loop is CASSRREGLVQYF. The CDR3 bases are TGTGCCAGCAGCCGGAGGGAGGGTCTGGTTCAGTATTTT.

V and J are TRBV7-3 and TRBJ2-3, with TRBD1 matching 8 bases. The trim removed 5 bases at V and 5 bases at J, leaving 3 bases unmatched. The CDR3 runs 13 residues. Germline V gene lookup returns CDR1 SGHTA and CDR2 FQGTGA. The CDR3: CASSQGQEDTQYF. The CDR3 bases are TGTGCCAGCAGCCAGGGACAGGAAGATACGCAGTATTTT.

V gene TRBV4-1 combines with J gene TRBJ2-3; a possible D gene is TRBD2 (6 bases). Germline CDR1 and CDR2: MGHRA and YSYEKL. This CDR3 has 14 residues. The ends were cut back, 3 bases at V and 7 bases at J, with 14 bases in the middle. CDR3 amino acids: CASSQDGGWNTQYF. Here the CDR3 DNA reads TGCGCCAGCAGCCAGGATGGGGGGTGGAATACGCAGTATTTT.

The chain employs TRBV2 and TRBJ2-3; tentative D call: TRBD2 (5 bases). From germline, CDR1 is SNHLY and CDR2 FYNNEI. The V end lost 3 bases, the J end lost 4 bases, and 11 bases lay between the germline ends. This CDR3 is 14 amino acids long. Written as DNA, the CDR3 is TGTGCCAGCAGTGAGAACGGGATCTCAGATACGCAGTATTTT. Translating gives CASSENGISDTQYF.

The V call is TRBV6-5, the J call TRBJ2-4; D perhaps matches TRBD1 (5 bases). There are 12 residues in the CDR3. V lost 10 bases to trimming and J lost 1 base, with 8 bases between them. CDR1 MNHEY and CDR2 SVGAGI come from the germline V gene. CDR3 protein: CATQGAKNIQYF. The CDR3 nucleotides are TGTGCCACCCAGGGCGCCAAAAACATTCAGTACTTC.

V and J are TRBV5-1 and TRBJ2-5; a weak D match, TRBD1 (6 bases). This CDR3 spans 14 amino acids. Germline V lookup: CDR1 SGHRS, CDR2 YFSETQ. V lost 4 bases to trimming and J lost 5 bases, with 15 bases between them. In DNA form, the CDR3 reads TGCGCCAGCAGCCGGACAGTGTATAGGGAGACCCAGTACTTC. Residues: CASSRTVYRETQYF.

The chain combines TRBV28 with TRBJ2-5, with D possibly matching TRBD1 (6 bases). This CDR3 contains 15 residues. Trimming cost V 7 bases and J 2 bases, with 17 bases left between them. Germline lookup yields CDR1 MDHEN and CDR2 SYDVKM. CDR3 amino acids: CASTERDRGQETQYF. The CDR3 nucleotides are TGTGCCAGCACAGAAAGGGATAGGGGGCAAGAGACCCAGTACTTC.

This clone was recorded only once. The genes are TRBV29-1 and TRBJ2-1; 9 positions agree with TRBD2. Looked up from germline, CDR1 is SQVTM and CDR2 is ANQGSEA. The CDR3 totals 14 residues. Trimming took 1 base from V and 6 from J; bases not matched to a gene: 4. This CDR3 is CSVEAGTSPNEQFF. CDR3 sequence (DNA): TGCAGCGTTGAAGCCGGGACTAGCCCCAATGAGCAGTTCTTC.

The rearrangement uses TRBV27 and TRBJ2-7; tentatively, D is TRBD1 (5 bases). The V gene's germline CDR1 is MNHEY and CDR2 SMNVEV (reference sequence). The CDR3 has 13 amino acids. The ends were cut back, 8 bases at V and 2 bases at J, with 13 bases in the middle. CDR3 residues: CASRSGFPYEQYF. DNA for the CDR3: TGTGCCAGCCGCTCAGGGTTCCCCTACGAGCAGTACTTC.

The chain recombines TRBV6-6 with TRBJ1-1; tentatively, D is TRBD1 (6 bases). Between the trimmed V and J ends, which lost 6 bases and 0 bases, there was a span of 8 bases. The CDR3 is 13 amino acids. The germline V gene encodes CDR1 MNHNY and CDR2 SVGAGI (reference sequence). The CDR3, as DNA: TGTGCCAGCAGGACAGGTTTGAACACTGAAGCTTTCTTT. Translation: CASRTGLNTEAFF.

The gene calls are TRBV27 and TRBJ2-7; 7 bases are a match to TRBD1. V dropped 3 bases and J dropped 2; count of bases not matched to a gene: 1. The CDR3 length is 13 residues. CDR1 and CDR2 from the germline V gene are MNHEY and SMNVEV (reference sequence). In nucleotides, the CDR3 is TGTGCCAGCAGTTTCGGGACAGCCTACGAGCAGTACTTC. This sequence encodes CASSFGTAYEQYF.

This sequence joins TRBV21-1 and TRBJ1-5; TRBD1, the table's D call, lacks a check against the DNA. TRBV21-1 is termed a pseudogene. The CDR3 length is 14 residues. The CDR3 loop is CASSKEGQDQPQHF. The CDR3 nucleotides are TGTGCCAGCAGCAAAGAGGGGCAAGACCAGCCCCAGCATTTT.

This rearrangement joins TRBV7-2 to TRBJ1-2, with D possibly TRBD1 on 5 matching bases. This CDR3 contains 12 residues. CDR1 SGHTA and CDR2 FQGNSA come from the germline V gene. Trimming stripped 5 bases from V and 8 bases from J, with 12 bases between. The CDR3 here is CASSPREGGYTF. CDR3 DNA sequence: TGTGCCAGCAGCCCCAGGGAGGGAGGCTACACCTTC.

The chain employs TRBV6-2 or TRBV6-3 and TRBJ1-4, with D possibly matching TRBD1 (6 bases). Looked up from germline, CDR1 is MNHEY and CDR2 is SVGEGT. Trimming cost V 0 bases and J 8 bases, with 13 bases left between them. The CDR3 is 15 residues long. The CDR3 region is CASSYSPGVEEKLFF. In nucleotides, the CDR3 is TGTGCCAGCAGTTACTCTCCAGGGGTTGAGGAAAAACTGTTTTTT.

The chain combines TRBV7-3 with TRBJ2-3; 7 bases fit TRBD2. V shed 5 bases and J 1 base; nucleotides not matched to a gene: 6. CDR3 length equals 15 residues. CDR1 and CDR2 (germline): SGHTA, FQGTGA. The CDR3 sequence: CASSRTLAGTDTQYF. CDR3 nucleotide sequence: TGTGCCAGCAGCCGTACTCTAGCGGGCACAGATACGCAGTATTTT.

V and J are TRBV5-1 and TRBJ1-3, with D tentatively TRBD1 (6 bases). The CDR3 runs 16 residues. CDR1 SGHRS and CDR2 YFSETQ come from the germline V gene. Trimming stripped 3 bases from V and 0 bases from J, with 13 bases between. The CDR3 loop reads CASSSSDSFSGNTIYF. The CDR3 DNA follows: TGCGCCAGCAGCTCCTCGGACAGCTTCTCTGGAAACACCATATATTTT.

This sequence joins TRBV20-1 and TRBJ2-1; TRBD2 agrees at 12 bases. The CDR3 loop spans 15 amino acids. The V segment lost 3 bases and the J segment 4 bases; nucleotides outside the gene matches: 4. Germline CDR1 and CDR2: DFQATT and SNEGSKA (reference sequence). CDR3 sequence: CSASVGLAGYNEQFF. CDR3 coding DNA: TGCAGTGCTAGTGTGGGACTAGCGGGTTACAATGAGCAGTTCTTC.

V and J are TRBV9 and TRBJ2-1; tentatively, D is TRBD2 (6 bases). This CDR3 region has 16 residues. Per germline, CDR1 SGDLS and CDR2 YYNGEE. V was clipped by 4 bases and J by 0 bases, with 14 bases between them. The CDR3 protein is CASSPLGGNSYNEQFF. Written as DNA, the CDR3 is TGTGCCAGCAGCCCTCTTGGGGGGAACTCCTACAATGAGCAGTTCTTC.

This rearrangement joins TRBV7-2 to TRBJ1-3, with TRBD1 matching over 9 bases. V dropped 5 bases and J dropped 3; count of bases not matched to a gene: 11. CDR3 size: 17 residues. Per germline, CDR1 SGHTA and CDR2 FQGNSA. CDR3 DNA sequence: TGTGCCAGCAGCCTAGGACAGGGGTATTCGTATGGAAACACCATATATTTT. This encodes CASSLGQGYSYGNTIYF.

The genes are TRBV6-5 and TRBJ2-7; D is possibly TRBD1 (6 bases). Germline assignment: CDR1 MNHEY and CDR2 SVGAGI. The CDR3 is 13 amino acids. Trimming shortened V by 5 bases and J by 3 bases, and 11 bases separated the two germline ends. CDR3 DNA: TGTGCCAGCAGTACGACAGGCTACTACGAGCAGTACTTC. Translation gives CASSTTGYYEQYF.

J is TRBJ2-1 and V is TRBV3-1 (or the pseudogene TRBV3-2), with D possibly TRBD2 on 5 matching bases. Germline values: CDR1 LGHDT, CDR2 YNNKEL (reference sequence). The CDR3 runs to 15 residues. V dropped 3 bases and J dropped 5 bases, with 14 bases sitting between them. DNA for the CDR3: TGTGCCAGCAGCCATCCCGACTTCGGGGACAATGAGCAGTTCTTC. It encodes CASSHPDFGDNEQFF.

The chain joins TRBV4-1 to TRBJ2-3; weak D call: TRBD2 (5 bases). The V and J ends lost 0 bases and 4 bases respectively, with 8 bases between them. Germline CDR1 MGHRA, CDR2 YSYEKL. There are 14 residues in the CDR3. The chain's CDR3 is CASSQDGLPDTQYF. The CDR3 DNA reads TGCGCCAGCAGCCAAGATGGACTTCCAGATACGCAGTATTTT.

This clone was picked up one time. V and J are TRBV12-3 or TRBV12-4 and TRBJ1-2, with D possibly TRBD1 on 6 matching bases. CDR3 size: 13 residues. The V gene lost 3 bases and the J gene lost 2 bases, with 7 bases spanning the gap. The CDR3 nucleotides read TGTGCCAGCAGTTTTAGGGGGAACTATGGCTACACCTTC. This encodes CASSFRGNYGYTF.

Comment on this clone: Other nucleotide sequences in the sample specify the same CDR3. This chain connects TRBV6-6 to TRBJ1-5; unclear D gene. The CDR3 is 14 amino acids. Trimming removed 2 bases from V and 3 bases from J, with 8 bases in between. In germline, CDR1 is MNHNY, CDR2 SVGAGI (reference sequence). Written as DNA, the CDR3 is TGTGCCAGCAGTTACGCAGAAGACAATCAGCCCCAGCATTTT. Translated, it gives CASSYAEDNQPQHF.

This chain joins TRBV5-5 and TRBJ2-1; possibly TRBD1 for D (6 bases). CDR1 is SGHKS, CDR2 YYEKEE, per germline (reference sequence). The length of the CDR3 is 16 residues. V lost 2 bases and J lost 1, with 13 bases in between. CDR3 sequence (DNA): TGTGCCAGCAGCTTTTCCGACAGGACTTCCTACAATGAGCAGTTCTTC. This sequence encodes CASSFSDRTSYNEQFF.